This T cell receptor (beta chain) was obtained from a study of blood T cell repertoires in COVID-19. Study information: The United States, Italy and Spain supplied acute and convalescent COVID-19 samples. The cDNA or gDNA used as material had been derived from T cells, B-cell-depleted T cells, or PBMCs.

With V trimmed by 3 bases and J by 4 bases, 4 bases remained unmatched. From germline, CDR1 is MDHEN and CDR2 SYDVKM. The CDR3 contains 14 residues. The protocol was immunoSEQ multiplex PCR, while the TCRdb copy is restricted to in-frame clones and leaves out a portion. The data contain roughly 180,000 clones, 70% to 90% of them singletons. The chain couples TRBV28 to TRBJ2-5, with 8 bases aligning to TRBD1. Sequencing used peripheral blood. The TCR comes from a man older than 75 with COVID-19, enrolled during active disease. The CDR3 region has the DNA TGTGCCAGCAGTTTGTGGACAGGGTTAGAGACCCAGTACTTC. Protein sequence: CASSLWTGLETQYF.